Below, 29 T cell receptor beta chains from the same sample are listed, as sequenced in a study of T-cell reconstitution after alpha-beta-depleted transplantation in children. Researchers prepared the TCRbeta library using unique molecular identifiers, the study reports. In TCRdb, the PCR reads were re-called with MiXCR into one record per CDR3 protein. This sample has 200,000 to 250,000 distinct CDR3 sequences, with approximately 10% found just once. This specimen consisted of PBMCs, obtained before TCRalphabeta/CD19-depleted stem cell transplant. The receptors come from a child younger than two with acute myeloid leukemia, due to receive a stem cell transplant.

This clonotype was counted at least ten times. This chain connects TRBV7-9 to TRBJ1-2; 7 bases agree with TRBD1. The germline V gene encodes CDR1 SEHNR and CDR2 FQNEAQ (reference sequence). V shed 5 bases and J 7 bases; nucleotides not matched to a gene: 7. The CDR3 is 13 amino acids. CDR3: CASSLTGLGGYTF. The CDR3 DNA reads TGTGCCAGCAGCCTGACAGGGTTGGGTGGCTACACCTTC.

J is TRBJ2-7 and V is TRBV20-1; a possible D gene is TRBD1 (6 bases). Trimming shortened V by 5 bases and J by 4 bases, and 15 bases separated the two germline ends. Germline CDR1 DFQATT, CDR2 SNEGSKA (reference sequence). CDR3 length: 13 residues. The chain's CDR3 is CSAATGHPYEQYF. The DNA of the CDR3 is TGCAGTGCTGCGACGGGACACCCATACGAGCAGTACTTC.

This clonotype has a count of ten or more. The chain links TRBV5-1 to TRBJ2-7; 11 nucleotides align to TRBD2. The CDR3 spans 14 residues. Germline CDR1 is SGHRS and CDR2 is YFSETQ. The V gene end was trimmed by 2 bases and the J gene end by 7 bases; junction bases not matched to a gene: 5. CDR3 sequence reads: CASSLSLAGGEQYF. In DNA form, the CDR3 reads TGCGCCAGCAGCTTAAGCCTAGCGGGAGGTGAGCAGTACTTC.

This clonotype was observed at least ten times. The chain combines TRBV29-1 with TRBJ2-1; D assignment may be TRBD1 or TRBD2 (5 bases each). The germline V gene encodes CDR1 SQVTM and CDR2 ANQGSEA. CDR3 length: 16 amino acids. Trimming stripped 4 bases from V and 3 bases from J, with 19 bases between. The CDR3 DNA reads TGCAGCGTTGGAGGTAGCGAGGGGATCGGCTACAATGAGCAGTTCTTC. Translated: CSVGGSEGIGYNEQFF.

This clonotype has at least ten counts. This chain links TRBV12-3 or TRBV12-4 with TRBJ2-3; 7 positions agree with TRBD2. The CDR3 spans 14 residues. Unmatched junction bases numbered 8, after V lost 5 bases and J lost 6 bases. CDR3 DNA sequence: TGTGCCAGCAGTCCCGGACTAGATTGGGATACGCAGTATTTT. This translates into CASSPGLDWDTQYF.

The chain combines TRBV5-5 with TRBJ2-1, with 9 bases lining up with TRBD1. Germline CDR1 and CDR2: SGHKS and YYEKEE (reference sequence). The trim removed 7 bases at V and 4 bases at J, leaving 6 bases unmatched. The CDR3 runs to 14 residues. The chain's CDR3 is CASGDRGGYNEQFF. For the CDR3, the DNA is TGTGCCAGCGGCGACAGGGGGGGATACAATGAGCAGTTCTTC.

The rearrangement links TRBV18 to TRBJ1-2, with D perhaps TRBD1 (5 bases). Between the trimmed V and J ends, which lost 3 bases and 6 bases, there was a span of 23 bases. Germline V gene lookup returns CDR1 KGHSH and CDR2 LQKENI. The CDR3 runs 17 residues. The CDR3 DNA is TGTGCCAGCTCACCTCCGGGGGAACGCGGGGGAGTCGATGGCTACACCTTC. Encoded protein: CASSPPGERGGVDGYTF.

The chain has TRBV4-1 and TRBJ1-1, with D unresolved. The CDR3 runs to 16 residues. From germline, CDR1 is MGHRA and CDR2 YSYEKL. V was cut by 0 bases and J by 3 bases, with 14 bases left in between. For the CDR3, the DNA is TGCGCCAGCAGCCAAGATGGCTGGGGTCGGGACACTGAAGCTTTCTTT. This codes for CASSQDGWGRDTEAFF.

This clonotype was observed at least ten times. The genes are TRBV7-2 and TRBJ2-7; perhaps TRBD1 as D (5 bases). Trimming left V 5 bases short and J 5 bases short, with 7 bases between. This CDR3 comprises 11 residues. CDR1 is SGHTA and CDR2 is FQGNSA in the germline V gene. The CDR3 region has the DNA TGTGCCAGCAGCAGACAGAACGAGCAGTACTTC. Translating gives CASSRQNEQYF.

The sample holds many counts of this clonotype. This chain joins TRBV12-3 or TRBV12-4 and TRBJ2-1, with TRBD2 matching over 11 bases. The CDR3 is made up of 16 amino acids. V shed 5 bases and J 5 bases; nucleotides not matched to a gene: 8. CDR3 in DNA: TGTGCCAGCAGTCCTTGGACTAGCGGGCCCGACAATGAGCAGTTCTTC. It translates to CASSPWTSGPDNEQFF.

This clonotype occurred many times. CDR3 sequence (DNA): TGTGCCAGCAGCTTAGGGGGACTCCTGGGCACAGATACGCAGTATTTT. It encodes CASSLGGLLGTDTQYF. The V call is TRBV7-9, the J call TRBJ2-3, with D maybe TRBD2 (6 bases). Germline CDR1 and CDR2: SEHNR and FQNEAQ (reference sequence). Trimming left V 1 base short and J 1 base short, with 12 bases between. The CDR3 covers 16 residues.

Ten or more counts support this clonotype. The V gene is TRBV20-1, the J gene TRBJ2-5; D uncertain. CDR1 and CDR2 (germline): DFQATT, SNEGSKA (reference sequence). V gave up 2 bases and J gave up 1 base, with 5 bases separating them. CDR3 length: 12 amino acids. The CDR3 coding sequence is TGCAGTGCTAGACCCTCCCAAGAGACCCAGTACTTC. This gives the protein CSARPSQETQYF.

This clonotype was seen many times. This chain joins TRBV5-1 and TRBJ2-2; D is perhaps TRBD2 (6 bases). Germline V lookup: CDR1 SGHRS, CDR2 YFSETQ. The V gene lost 0 bases and the J gene lost 4 bases, with 16 bases spanning the gap. There are 17 residues in the CDR3. The CDR3 region is CASSLGFGSGGTGELFF. CDR3 sequence (DNA): TGCGCCAGCAGCTTGGGGTTCGGTAGCGGTGGCACCGGGGAGCTGTTTTTT. Drawing the rest from reference TRBV5-1 and TRBJ2-2, the complete variable domain is KAGVTQTPRYLIKTRGQQVTLSCSPISGHRSVSWYQQTPGQGLQFLFEYFSETQRNKGNFPGRFSGRQFSNSRSEMNVSTLELGDSALYLCASSLGFGSGGTGELFFGEGSRLTVL.

The table lists this clonotype with many counts. CDR3 region: CASSGGGGGDGYTF. The CDR3 DNA reads as TGTGCCAGCAGTGGAGGGGGGGGCGGCGATGGCTACACCTTC. The J gene is TRBJ1-2, the V gene TRBV28; weak D call: TRBD1 (6 bases). V lost 5 bases and J 6 bases, leaving 16 bases between the germline ends. The CDR3 spans 14 residues. The germline V gene has CDR1 MDHEN and CDR2 SYDVKM.

This clonotype was observed a handful of times. The chain has TRBV19 and TRBJ1-1; the D is unclear. Trimming removed 2 bases from V and 1 base from J, with 11 bases in between. The CDR3 length is 15 residues. Germline CDR1 reads LNHDA; CDR2 reads SQIVND (reference sequence). The CDR3 DNA follows: TGTGCCAGTAGTATAATAGGCCAGCAGAACACTGAAGCTTTCTTT. Protein: CASSIIGQQNTEAFF.

Note on this clonotype: A much larger clone differs from this one at a single base, so this may be a read error. The chain joins TRBV11-3 to TRBJ1-1; D may be TRBD1 (6 bases). The CDR3 contains 14 residues. Germline values: CDR1 SGHNT, CDR2 YENEEA. V lost 5 bases and J lost 3, with 13 bases in between. CDR3 nucleotides: TGTGCCAGCAGCCACAGGGTAGGAGACACTGAAGCTTTCTTT. Translating it yields CASSHRVGDTEAFF.

This rearrangement joins TRBV10-1 to TRBJ2-3, with a weak D call TRBD2 (5 bases). V was clipped by 6 bases and J by 4 bases, with 14 bases between them. The CDR3 loop spans 14 amino acids. Looked up from germline, CDR1 is WNHNN and CDR2 is SYGVQD (reference sequence). The CDR3 DNA reads as TGCGCCAGCAGAGAGGGCTACGGGGCAGATACGCAGTATTTT. Translating it yields CASREGYGADTQYF.

This clonotype was detected ten times or more. This chain joins TRBV28 and TRBJ2-7; maybe TRBD2 (5 bases). There are 15 residues in the CDR3. V dropped 3 bases and J dropped 0 bases, with 12 bases sitting between them. Per the germline V gene, CDR1 is MDHEN and CDR2 is SYDVKM. The CDR3 sequence: CASSFHGGSSYEQYF. CDR3 in DNA: TGTGCCAGCAGTTTCCATGGAGGCAGCTCCTACGAGCAGTACTTC.

The chain couples TRBV5-1 to TRBJ2-7, with no clear D. The CDR3 is 13 amino acids. Germline V gene sequence: CDR1 SGHRS, CDR2 YFSETQ. V lost 5 bases and J 0 bases, leaving 9 bases between the germline ends. The CDR3 reads CASSFRNSYEQYF. CDR3 DNA: TGCGCCAGCAGTTTCAGGAACTCCTACGAGCAGTACTTC. The complete variable domain, with remaining parts taken from reference TRBV5-1 and TRBJ2-7, reads KAGVTQTPRYLIKTRGQQVTLSCSPISGHRSVSWYQQTPGQGLQFLFEYFSETQRNKGNFPGRFSGRQFSNSRSEMNVSTLELGDSALYLCASSFRNSYEQYFGPGTRLTVT.

In this sample, this clonotype turned up many times. The chain recombines TRBV7-2 with TRBJ1-2; 8 bases are shared with TRBD1. The V gene's germline CDR1 is SGHTA and CDR2 FQGNSA. This CDR3 comprises 14 residues. The V and J ends lost 3 bases and 8 bases, in that order; junction bases with no gene match: 8. The CDR3 loop reads CASSFATWTGGYTF. CDR3 DNA: TGTGCCAGCAGCTTTGCGACTTGGACAGGGGGCTACACCTTC.

Many counts were recorded for this clonotype. The V gene is TRBV10-3, the J gene TRBJ1-3; D possibly corresponds to TRBD1 (5 bases). The V end was cut by 7 bases, the J end by 9 bases, with 13 bases between. Per the germline V gene, CDR1 is ENHRY and CDR2 is SYGVKD. CDR3 size: 12 residues. The CDR3 nucleotides are TGTGCCATCATGAGGGGCGGTGGCACCATATATTTT. Translating it yields CAIMRGGGTIYF.

This clonotype occurred many times. This chain joins TRBV2 and TRBJ2-7; no reliable D call. The CDR3 has 11 residues. Looked up from germline, CDR1 is SNHLY and CDR2 is FYNNEI. The V end was cut by 9 bases, the J end by 0 bases, with 6 bases between. As DNA, the CDR3 is TGTGCCAGGTGGCGCTCCTACGAGCAGTACTTC. Translation gives CARWRSYEQYF. Supplemented by reference TRBV2 and TRBJ2-7, the full variable domain reads EPEVTQTPSHQVTQMGQEVILRCVPISNHLYFYWYRQILGQKVEFLVSFYNNEISEKSEIFDDQFSVERPDGSNFTLKIRSTKLEDSAMYFCARWRSYEQYFGPGTRLTVT.

The J gene is TRBJ2-2, the V gene TRBV3-1; D unresolved. Germline CDR1 LGHDT, CDR2 YNNKEL (reference sequence). CDR3 length: 12 residues. V lost 2 bases to trimming and J lost 13 bases, with 11 bases between them. The chain's CDR3 is CASSQKLPGLFF. The CDR3 DNA sequence: TGTGCCAGCAGCCAAAAGCTGCCGGGGCTGTTTTTT.

The chain couples TRBV3-1 to TRBJ2-1, with a tentative D call TRBD2 (5 bases). Germline V CDR1 and CDR2: LGHDT, YNNKEL (reference sequence). Trimming pared 11 bases from V and 9 bases from J, leaving 23 bases between. This CDR3 is built from 14 residues. The CDR3 loop reads CASCQAARPPEQFF. DNA for the CDR3: TGTGCCTCCTGCCAAGCGGCAAGGCCCCCTGAGCAGTTCTTC.

The sample holds many counts of this clonotype. V is TRBV7-9 and J is TRBJ2-6; possible D gene TRBD1, 6 bases. The CDR3 is made up of 16 amino acids. The germline V gene encodes CDR1 SEHNR and CDR2 FQNEAQ (reference sequence). The V gene lost 5 bases and the J gene lost 2 bases, with 13 bases spanning the gap. The CDR3, as DNA: TGTGCCAGCAGCCCTCTCCGGGACACTGGGGCCAACGTCCTGACTTTC. This translates into CASSPLRDTGANVLTF.

This clonotype was picked up a small number of times. The chain carries TRBV28 and TRBJ2-7; 9 bases fit TRBD1. The CDR3 runs to 17 residues. The germline V gene encodes CDR1 MDHEN and CDR2 SYDVKM. Trimming took 6 bases from V and 0 from J; bases not matched to a gene: 12. CDR3 residues: CASSPSGTGPSSYEQYF. The CDR3 region has the DNA TGTGCCAGCAGCCCATCCGGGACAGGGCCGAGCTCCTACGAGCAGTACTTC.

Many counts were recorded for this clonotype. This chain links TRBV12-3 or TRBV12-4 with TRBJ2-7; TRBD1 aligns across 7 bases. This CDR3 has 14 residues. Trimming cost V 6 bases and J 3 bases; bases outside gene matches: 8. The CDR3 sequence: CASSTSRDSYEQYF. CDR3 DNA sequence: TGTGCCAGCAGCACTTCCAGGGACAGCTACGAGCAGTACTTC.

This clonotype was counted ten times or more. J is TRBJ1-3 and V is TRBV24-1; D is unresolved. The CDR3 has 9 amino acids. Germline V gene data show CDR1 as KGHDR and CDR2 as SFDVKD. Trimming shortened V by 9 bases and J by 4 bases, and 0 bases separated the two germline ends. CDR3 coding DNA: TGTGCCACCGGAAACACCATATATTTT. The encoded protein is CATGNTIYF.

The chain combines TRBV5-1 with TRBJ2-1; D might be TRBD2 (5 bases). Per the germline V gene, CDR1 is SGHRS and CDR2 is YFSETQ. V lost 0 bases, J lost 10 bases, and 8 bases lay in between. This CDR3 region has 12 residues. The CDR3 protein is CASSLAQREQFF. The CDR3 nucleotides read TGCGCCAGCAGCTTGGCCCAGCGGGAGCAGTTCTTC.